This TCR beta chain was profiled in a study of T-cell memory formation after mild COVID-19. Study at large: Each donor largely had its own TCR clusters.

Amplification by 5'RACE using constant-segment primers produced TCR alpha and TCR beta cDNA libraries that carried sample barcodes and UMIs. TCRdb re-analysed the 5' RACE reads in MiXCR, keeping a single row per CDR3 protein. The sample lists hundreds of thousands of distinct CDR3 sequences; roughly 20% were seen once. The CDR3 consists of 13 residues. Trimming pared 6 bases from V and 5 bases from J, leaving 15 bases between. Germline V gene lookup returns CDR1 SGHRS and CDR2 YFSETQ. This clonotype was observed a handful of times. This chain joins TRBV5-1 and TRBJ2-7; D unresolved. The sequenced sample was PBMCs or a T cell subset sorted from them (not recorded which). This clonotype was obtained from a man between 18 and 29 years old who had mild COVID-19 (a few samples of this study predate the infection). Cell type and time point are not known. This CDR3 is CASKDPVAHEQYF. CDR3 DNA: TGCGCCAGCAAAGACCCGGTGGCCCACGAGCAGTACTTC.